One sample yielded the 20 T cell receptor beta chains listed below, sequenced in a study of molecular identifiers for immune sequencing clone quantification. TCRdb re-called the PCR reads through MiXCR, storing one row per CDR3 protein. There are 8,000 to 11,000 distinct CDR3 sequences in the sample; 15% to 20% occur only once, and around 1.7% lies in the top ten. The source material was naive CD8+ T cells from blood, with Jurkat cell RNA spiked in. Subset of the sample: FACS-sorted CD8+CD4-CCR7+CD45RA+ naive T cells. These receptor sequences come from a human donor in good health. Some libraries in this study had Jurkat cell RNA spiked in.

There are a few counts of this clonotype. With a much larger clone just one base away, this may be a read error. The chain recombines TRBV4-1 with TRBJ1-2, with D possibly being TRBD1 (5 bases). V lost 1 base to trimming and J lost 6 bases, with 12 bases between them. The CDR3 has 14 amino acids. Germline V gene lookup returns CDR1 MGHRA and CDR2 YSYEKL. CDR3 DNA: TGCGCCAGCAGCCAAGTTGCAGGGTCTCATGGCTACACCTTC. Translated: CASSQVAGSHGYTF.

This clonotype has a handful of counts. It may be a read error: a sequence one base away is much more abundant. It is likely a read error, because the conserved phenylalanine at the end of the CDR3 is missing. The chain carries TRBV7-6 and TRBJ2-2; the D gene is possibly TRBD2 (6 bases). Trimming left V 1 base short and J 4 bases short, with 7 bases between. CDR1 is SGHVS and CDR2 is FNYEAQ in the germline V gene. The CDR3 is 14 amino acids. The CDR3 nucleotides read TGTGCCAGCAGCTTAGGGGAGGCCACCGGGGAGCTGTTTTAT. It yields the protein CASSLGEATGELFY.

By share, this clonotype counts as medium-sized (0.01 to 0.1%). The rearrangement links TRBV28 to TRBJ2-3; D possibly uses TRBD1 or TRBD2 (5 bases each). Trimming removed 5 bases from V and 4 bases from J, with 16 bases in between. The CDR3 runs 15 residues. The germline V gene has CDR1 MDHEN and CDR2 SYDVKM. Written as DNA, the CDR3 is TGTGCCAGCAGTCCCATGAGGGGCGGCCCAGATACGCAGTATTTT. Its protein product is CASSPMRGGPDTQYF.

This clonotype is labeled as medium-sized (0.01 to 0.1%). This chain connects TRBV7-8 to TRBJ2-3; perhaps TRBD2 as D (6 bases). The CDR3 is 16 residues long. Looked up from germline, CDR1 is SGHVS and CDR2 is FQNEAQ. Trimming took 5 bases from V and 4 from J, leaving 19 bases between them. The CDR3 region is CASSPPRGILPDTQYF. The DNA for the CDR3 is TGTGCCAGCAGCCCGCCTCGCGGGATTTTACCAGATACGCAGTATTTT.

This clonotype was seen repeatedly, ten times or more. V gene TRBV12-3 or TRBV12-4 combines with J gene TRBJ1-1, with no clear D. The ends were cut back, 0 bases at V and 2 bases at J, with 4 bases in the middle. CDR3 length: 13 residues. The CDR3 nucleotides are TGTGCCAGCAGTTTAGCGGGAAACACTGAAGCTTTCTTT. This gives the protein CASSLAGNTEAFF.

Within the sample, this clonotype is medium-sized. The chain carries TRBV7-9 and TRBJ2-3; the match to TRBD1 covers 7 bases. Germline V gene sequence: CDR1 SEHNR, CDR2 FQNEAQ (reference sequence). J lost 0 bases, V lost 5 bases, and 8 bases had no gene match. CDR3 size: 16 residues. CDR3 region: CASSPRDSHSTDTQYF. The CDR3 DNA follows: TGTGCCAGCAGCCCTCGGGACAGTCATAGCACAGATACGCAGTATTTT. The full variable domain, rest sourced from reference TRBV7-9 and TRBJ2-3, is DTGVSQNPRHKITKRGQNVTFRCDPISEHNRLYWYRQTLGQGPEFLTYFQNEAQLEKSRLLSDRFSAERPKGSFSTLEIQRTEQGDSAMYLCASSPRDSHSTDTQYFGPGTRLTVL.

This clonotype was found many times. The V gene is TRBV20-1, the J gene TRBJ2-7, with D tentatively TRBD1 or TRBD2 (5 bases each). From germline, CDR1 is DFQATT and CDR2 SNEGSKA (reference sequence). This CDR3 region has 14 residues. V was cut by 3 bases and J by 2 bases, with 14 bases left in between. Written as DNA, the CDR3 is TGCAGTGCTAGGGAAGGGACGAAACCCTACGAGCAGTACTTC. It yields the protein CSAREGTKPYEQYF.

By share, this clonotype ranks as medium-sized. This chain uses TRBV27 with TRBJ2-7; 8 bases map to TRBD2. The CDR3 runs 14 residues. Germline trimming cut 4 bases from V and 2 bases from J; bases unmatched to any gene: 4. The germline V gene has CDR1 MNHEY and CDR2 SMNVEV (reference sequence). The CDR3 spells CASSYSGGTYEQYF. The CDR3 region has the DNA TGTGCCAGCAGTTACAGCGGGGGAACCTACGAGCAGTACTTC.

By sample share, this clonotype is medium-sized. The chain recombines TRBV19 with TRBJ1-5; 7 nucleotides align to TRBD1. The CDR3 covers 15 residues. Germline loops: CDR1 LNHDA, CDR2 SQIVND (reference sequence). J lost 3 bases, V lost 3 bases, and 5 bases had no gene match. The CDR3 reads CASSISGTANQPQHF. The CDR3 DNA sequence: TGTGCCAGTAGTATTTCCGGGACAGCCAATCAGCCCCAGCATTTT.

Relative to its sample, this clonotype is medium-sized. J is TRBJ2-7 and V is TRBV6-5; TRBD2 aligns across 13 bases. Trimming cost V 5 bases and J 3 bases; bases outside gene matches: 16. Germline V lookup: CDR1 MNHEY, CDR2 SVGAGI. The CDR3 is made up of 19 amino acids. The CDR3 loop reads CASSDANIWTSGSDYEQYF. The CDR3 coding sequence is TGTGCCAGCAGTGACGCGAATATATGGACTAGCGGGAGTGACTACGAGCAGTACTTC.

V usage is TRBV12-3 or TRBV12-4 and J usage is TRBJ2-1; D may be TRBD2 (6 bases). V shed 7 bases and J shed 6 bases, with 16 bases lying between them. This CDR3 contains 14 residues. Here the CDR3 reads CASIASGTLNEQFF. For the CDR3, the DNA is TGTGCCAGCATTGCTTCCGGGACTCTCAATGAGCAGTTCTTC.

Within the sample, this clonotype is medium-sized (0.01 to 0.1%). This sequence joins TRBV14 and TRBJ2-2, with 13 bases lining up with TRBD2. With 4 bases clipped from V and 2 bases from J, the junction kept 7 bases outside the gene matches. The CDR3 has 18 residues. Germline CDR1 is SGHDN and CDR2 is FVKESK. CDR3 DNA sequence: TGTGCCAGCAGCCGGAAACTAGCGGGAGGGAGAAACACCGGGGAGCTGTTTTTT. It encodes CASSRKLAGGRNTGELFF.

This clonotype was detected ten times or more. The rearrangement links TRBV4-1 to TRBJ1-3; possibly TRBD1 for D (5 bases). CDR1 is MGHRA and CDR2 is YSYEKL in the germline V gene. With 4 bases removed from V and 0 bases from J, the gap between germline ends came to 19 bases. The CDR3 contains 18 residues. The chain's CDR3 is CASSPRGGRTTSGNTIYF. The CDR3 bases are TGCGCCAGCAGCCCTCGGGGGGGGAGGACAACCTCTGGAAACACCATATATTTT.

Regarding this clonotype: The junction differs from germline at one of its ends, possibly a read error. The genes are TRBV7-6 and TRBJ2-2; D might be TRBD1 or TRBD2, each matching 5 bases. Germline V gives CDR1 SGHVS, CDR2 FNYEAQ. The CDR3 length is 22 residues. The CDR3 DNA is TGTGCCAGCAGCCCTAAGACAGCCCCATGGCTCGAAACTTTTACGGACACCGGGGAGCTGTTTTTC. Its protein product is CASSPKTAPWLETFTDTGELFF.

By proportion, this clonotype is medium-sized. The CDR3 loop reads CASSLSTGTDTQYF. CDR3 bases: TGTGCCAGCAGCCTTTCGACAGGCACAGATACGCAGTATTTT. The chain employs TRBV7-6 and TRBJ2-3, with D possibly TRBD1 on 5 matching bases. The CDR3 covers 14 residues. The germline V gene has CDR1 SGHVS and CDR2 FNYEAQ. Trimming pared 5 bases from V and 1 base from J, leaving 10 bases between.

This clonotype is termed medium-sized. The chain combines TRBV7-2 with TRBJ2-3, with TRBD2 matching 7 bases. Trimming at V came to 0 bases and at J to 5 bases, leaving 8 bases not matched to a gene. The CDR3 is 16 amino acids. The germline CDR1 and CDR2 sequences are SGHTA and FQGNSA. This CDR3 is CASSLAGGPVGDTQYF. The CDR3 nucleotides are TGTGCCAGCAGCTTAGCGGGAGGGCCGGTTGGAGATACGCAGTATTTT.

This clonotype was counted ten times or more. The V and J genes are TRBV13 and TRBJ2-7; 9 bases fit TRBD2. Germline lookup yields CDR1 PRHDT and CDR2 FYEKMQ (reference sequence). J was trimmed by 4 bases and V by 4 bases; bases with no gene match: 17. This CDR3 has 18 amino acids. CDR3 coding DNA: TGTGCCAGCAGCTCCTTAGTTAGTCGTAAGCGGGAGGAGTACGAGCAGTACTTC. It translates to CASSSLVSRKREEYEQYF.

Ten or more counts support this clonotype. The chain joins TRBV27 to TRBJ2-3; D might be TRBD1 or TRBD2, each matching 5 bases. V dropped 5 bases and J dropped 3 bases, with 15 bases sitting between them. CDR3 length equals 15 residues. Germline V gene sequence: CDR1 MNHEY, CDR2 SMNVEV (reference sequence). The CDR3: CASSPWGFPTDTQYF. CDR3 nucleotides: TGTGCCAGCAGTCCATGGGGGTTCCCTACAGATACGCAGTATTTT.

The rearrangement uses TRBV11-2 and TRBJ1-2; TRBD1 is a possible D gene (6 bases). CDR1 and CDR2 from the germline V gene are SGHAT and FQNNGV. The CDR3 totals 13 residues. V was clipped by 1 base and J by 6 bases, with 9 bases between them. CDR3 loop: CASSLADSDGYTF. The CDR3, as DNA: TGTGCCAGCAGCTTAGCGGACAGCGATGGCTACACCTTC.

Only a few counts were recorded for this clonotype. A much larger clone differs from this one at a single base, so this may be a read error. The chain is built from TRBV7-9 and TRBJ1-1, with D possibly being TRBD1 (5 bases). This CDR3 is 14 amino acids long. The V gene lost 6 bases and the J gene lost 10 bases, with 21 bases spanning the gap. CDR1 is SEHNR, CDR2 FQNEAQ, per germline (reference sequence). CDR3 residues: CASRTPRGLGVAFF. The CDR3 DNA reads TGTGCCAGCAGGACCCCAAGGGGCCTCGGAGTAGCTTTCTTT.